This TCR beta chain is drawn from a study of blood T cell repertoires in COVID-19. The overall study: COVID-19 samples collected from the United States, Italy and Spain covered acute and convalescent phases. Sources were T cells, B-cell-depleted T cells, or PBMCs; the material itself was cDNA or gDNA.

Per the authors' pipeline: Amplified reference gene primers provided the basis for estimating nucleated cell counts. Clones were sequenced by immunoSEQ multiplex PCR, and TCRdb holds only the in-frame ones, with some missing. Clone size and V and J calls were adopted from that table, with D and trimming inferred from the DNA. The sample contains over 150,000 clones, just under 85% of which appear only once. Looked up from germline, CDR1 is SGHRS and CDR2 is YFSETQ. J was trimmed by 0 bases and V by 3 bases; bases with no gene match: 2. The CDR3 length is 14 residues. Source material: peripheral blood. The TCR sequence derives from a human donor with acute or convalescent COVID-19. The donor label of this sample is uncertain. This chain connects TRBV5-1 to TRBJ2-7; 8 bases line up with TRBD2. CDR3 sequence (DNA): TGCGCCAGCAGCTACAGCGGGAGCTCCTACGAGCAGTACTTC. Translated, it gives CASSYSGSSYEQYF.